This TCR beta chain appears in the sequencing data of a study of CD8 T cells in Susac syndrome. FACS enriched CD8+ TEMRA cells, while bulk CD8+ and CD4+ were negatively isolated. This CDR3 has 14 residues. Trimming took 4 bases from V and 4 from J, leaving 14 bases between them. Germline V gene sequence: CDR1 DFQATT, CDR2 SNEGSKA (reference sequence). Random hexamers were used to reverse transcribe the RNA input (about 0.5 to 1 ug). The CDR3 of TCR beta was amplified by immunoSEQ multiplex PCR across 54 Vbeta and 13 Jbeta. TCRdb re-called the immunoSEQ multiplex PCR reads through MiXCR, storing one row per CDR3 protein. The table records 170,000 or so distinct CDR3 sequences, about 94% of them present only once.

This sequence joins TRBV20-1 and TRBJ1-5; no clear D gene. The sequenced sample was CD4+ T cells from PBMCs. This sequence originates from a human donor with Susac syndrome. The CDR3 loop is CSAIPGNRNQPQHF. CDR3 nucleotide sequence: TGCAGTGCTATCCCGGGGAATAGGAATCAGCCCCAGCATTTT.